This is a list of T cell receptor beta chains from one sample in a study of control samples from healthy donors and cancer patients. The data were produced by immunoSEQ multiplex PCR, yet TCRdb's version contains in-frame clones alone and is incomplete. This sample has approximately 100,000 clones, with 80% to 95% found just once. The specimen was blood. These receptors were taken from a human donor in good health. The donor label of this sample is uncertain. Both conserved end residues are part of each CDR3. The order of the fields is J gene, V gene, clone size, D gene, CDR3 DNA, CDR3 protein. D genes are given only for firm matches. A clone size is listed for some rows: how often the clone was seen (once, few, many), or a class if it is expanded.

j_gene: TRBJ1-1
v_gene: TRBV5-6
abundance: -
d_gene: TRBD1
CDR3nt: TGTGCCAGCAGCTTAGCTGGTTCACAGGGGGCCGAAGCTTTCTTT
CDR3aa: CASSLAGSQGAEAFF

j_gene: TRBJ1-1
v_gene: TRBV13
abundance: -
d_gene: -
CDR3nt: TGTGCCAGCAGAACCGCCGGCGGAGGAGGGGGCACTGAAGCTTTCTTT
CDR3aa: CASRTAGGGGGTEAFF

j_gene: TRBJ2-7
v_gene: TRBV6-5
abundance: -
d_gene: -
CDR3nt: TGTGCCAGCAGTCGGGGGGCCTCCTACGAGCAGTACTTC
CDR3aa: CASSRGASYEQYF

j_gene: TRBJ1-4
v_gene: TRBV11-3
abundance: -
d_gene: -
CDR3nt: TGTGCCAGCAGCTTAGATCCGCAGGGTTGTGATGAAAAACTGTTTTTT
CDR3aa: CASSLDPQGCDEKLFF

j_gene: TRBJ1-1
v_gene: TRBV15
abundance: once
d_gene: -
CDR3nt: TGTGCCACCAGCAGAGAAGGCACTGAAGCTTTCTTT
CDR3aa: CATSREGTEAFF

j_gene: TRBJ1-1
v_gene: TRBV18
abundance: -
d_gene: -
CDR3nt: TGTGCCAGCTCACCTATGGGGGCGTTGAACACTGAAGCTTTCTTT
CDR3aa: CASSPMGALNTEAFF

j_gene: TRBJ1-2
v_gene: TRBV9
abundance: -
d_gene: TRBD1
CDR3nt: TGTGCCAGCAGCCGGGGGACAGACACCTCTAACTATGGCTACACCTTC
CDR3aa: CASSRGTDTSNYGYTF

j_gene: TRBJ2-3
v_gene: TRBV4-1
abundance: -
d_gene: TRBD2
CDR3nt: TGCGCCAGCAGCCAAAATCGGGGCGGGGGGTTCACAGATACGCAGTATTTT
CDR3aa: CASSQNRGGGFTDTQYF

j_gene: TRBJ1-5
v_gene: TRBV2
abundance: -
d_gene: -
CDR3nt: TGTGCCAGCAGACCTCCGGGGAGGGATCAGCCCCAGCATTTT
CDR3aa: CASRPPGRDQPQHF

j_gene: TRBJ1-1
v_gene: TRBV14
abundance: -
d_gene: TRBD1
CDR3nt: TGTGCCAGCAGCCAAGTTCGACAGGGGATGGGCGCTTTCTTT
CDR3aa: CASSQVRQGMGAFF

j_gene: TRBJ1-2
v_gene: TRBV7-8
abundance: -
d_gene: TRBD1
CDR3nt: TGTGCCAGCAGCTTAGATGTTAAAGGGGGCAGAGGCTACACCTTC
CDR3aa: CASSLDVKGGRGYTF

j_gene: TRBJ2-7
v_gene: TRBV18
abundance: -
d_gene: -
CDR3nt: TGTGCCAGCTCATCTTCTTCTCACGAGCAGTACTTC
CDR3aa: CASSSSSHEQYF

j_gene: TRBJ1-2
v_gene: TRBV12-5
abundance: -
d_gene: -
CDR3nt: TGTGCTAGTGGTTCGGGACTGGCCTATGGCTACACCTTC
CDR3aa: CASGSGLAYGYTF

j_gene: TRBJ2-7
v_gene: TRBV5-4
abundance: -
d_gene: -
CDR3nt: TGTGCCAGCAGCCGGGGCGACGAGCAGTACTTC
CDR3aa: CASSRGDEQYF

j_gene: TRBJ1-5
v_gene: TRBV2
abundance: few
d_gene: -
CDR3nt: TGTGCCAGCAGTGTACGGTCGGTCAATCAGCCCCAGCATTTT
CDR3aa: CASSVRSVNQPQHF

j_gene: TRBJ2-2
v_gene: TRBV5-1
abundance: -
d_gene: -
CDR3nt: TGCGCCAGCAGCTCAGGGGGGCTCACCGGGGAGCTGTTTTTT
CDR3aa: CASSSGGLTGELFF

j_gene: TRBJ2-1
v_gene: TRBV5-4
abundance: -
d_gene: -
CDR3nt: TGTGCCAGCAGAGGGACTGTGAGAGATGAGCAGTTCTTC
CDR3aa: CASRGTVRDEQFF

j_gene: TRBJ1-5
v_gene: TRBV19
abundance: few
d_gene: -
CDR3nt: TGTGCCAGTAGTCTCTTAGGGGGGAGCAATCAGCCCCAGCATTTT
CDR3aa: CASSLLGGSNQPQHF

j_gene: TRBJ2-2
v_gene: TRBV4-3
abundance: -
d_gene: -
CDR3nt: TGCGCCAGCAGCCAAGATGGTCTAGCTTTGAACACCGGGGAGCTGTTTTTT
CDR3aa: CASSQDGLALNTGELFF

j_gene: TRBJ1-1
v_gene: TRBV4-3
abundance: once
d_gene: -
CDR3nt: TGCGCCAGCAGCCAAGACATGGGCACTGAAGCTTTCTTT
CDR3aa: CASSQDMGTEAFF

j_gene: TRBJ1-2
v_gene: TRBV2
abundance: -
d_gene: TRBD1
CDR3nt: TGTGCCAGGGAAGACAGGGGGCGCTTCTATGGCTACACCTTC
CDR3aa: CAREDRGRFYGYTF

j_gene: TRBJ1-1
v_gene: TRBV12-3/TRBV12-4
abundance: -
d_gene: -
CDR3nt: TGTGCCAGCAGTTTATTGGGAAGCACTGAAGCTTTCTTT
CDR3aa: CASSLLGSTEAFF

j_gene: TRBJ2-7
v_gene: TRBV28
abundance: -
d_gene: -
CDR3nt: TGTGCCAGCAGTTTACCCACAGGGTTCCACGAGCAGTACTTC
CDR3aa: CASSLPTGFHEQYF

j_gene: TRBJ1-1
v_gene: TRBV5-1
abundance: -
d_gene: TRBD1
CDR3nt: TGCGCCAGCAGCGGCACCGGGACAGAGATATCTGAAGCTTTCTTT
CDR3aa: CASSGTGTEISEAFF

j_gene: TRBJ2-2
v_gene: TRBV5-6
abundance: few
d_gene: -
CDR3nt: TGTGCCAGCAGCTTCAGGACGTTAAGCACCGGGGAGCTGTTTTTT
CDR3aa: CASSFRTLSTGELFF

j_gene: TRBJ2-3
v_gene: TRBV6-5
abundance: once
d_gene: TRBD1
CDR3nt: TGTGCCAGCAGTCTAGGGACAGGGGCCGATACGCAGTATTTT
CDR3aa: CASSLGTGADTQYF

j_gene: TRBJ1-5
v_gene: TRBV18
abundance: -
d_gene: -
CDR3nt: TGTGCCAGCTCACCAAATGTATCAGCAAATCAGCCCCAGCATTTT
CDR3aa: CASSPNVSANQPQHF

j_gene: TRBJ1-4
v_gene: TRBV28
abundance: -
d_gene: -
CDR3nt: TGTGCCAGCAGTTTACGTGCAGGGCGGAGGGAAAAACTGTTTTTT
CDR3aa: CASSLRAGRREKLFF

j_gene: TRBJ2-2
v_gene: TRBV11-2
abundance: -
d_gene: TRBD1
CDR3nt: TGTGCCAGCAGCAGACCCCTGACAGGGGCCGGGGAGCTGTTTTTT
CDR3aa: CASSRPLTGAGELFF

j_gene: TRBJ2-2
v_gene: TRBV11-2
abundance: many
d_gene: -
CDR3nt: TGTGCCAGCAGATTAGGGCTAGCCGACACCGGGGAGCTGTTTTTT
CDR3aa: CASRLGLADTGELFF

j_gene: TRBJ2-3
v_gene: TRBV5-1
abundance: -
d_gene: -
CDR3nt: TGCGCCAGCAGCTTGGACGGGCGCGAAGATACGCAGTATTTT
CDR3aa: CASSLDGREDTQYF

j_gene: TRBJ1-6
v_gene: TRBV14
abundance: -
d_gene: TRBD1
CDR3nt: TGTGCCAGCAGCCAACGAGTGGGGACGAACCTGGGACAGCTCTATAATTCACCCCTCCACTTT
CDR3aa: CASSQRVGTNLGQLYNSPLHF

j_gene: TRBJ1-1
v_gene: TRBV25-1
abundance: -
d_gene: -
CDR3nt: TGTGCCAGCACCCCAAGCAGAGCGTTGTGGACTGAAGCTTTCTTT
CDR3aa: CASTPSRALWTEAFF

j_gene: TRBJ1-3
v_gene: TRBV3-1/TRBV3-2
abundance: -
d_gene: -
CDR3nt: TGTGCCAGCAGCCAAACCGGAAACACCATATATTTT
CDR3aa: CASSQTGNTIYF

j_gene: TRBJ1-3
v_gene: TRBV6-5
abundance: once
d_gene: -
CDR3nt: TGTGCCAGCAGTTACACCGGGCCTACCTCTGGAAACACCATATATTTT
CDR3aa: CASSYTGPTSGNTIYF

j_gene: TRBJ2-5
v_gene: TRBV30
abundance: -
d_gene: TRBD2
CDR3nt: TGTGCCTGGAGTTACAAACTAGCGGGCCTGAAAGAGACCCAGTACTTC
CDR3aa: CAWSYKLAGLKETQYF

j_gene: TRBJ2-1
v_gene: TRBV5-5
abundance: -
d_gene: -
CDR3nt: TGTGCCAGCAGCTTGACGGACCTTGAGCAGTTCTTC
CDR3aa: CASSLTDLEQFF

j_gene: TRBJ1-1
v_gene: TRBV5-1
abundance: -
d_gene: -
CDR3nt: TGCGCCAGCAGCTTGGTGGAGCGGGGGCTAAGCACTGAAGCTTTCTTT
CDR3aa: CASSLVERGLSTEAFF

j_gene: TRBJ1-6
v_gene: TRBV19
abundance: few
d_gene: TRBD1
CDR3nt: TGTGCCAGCAGGGGGGGGAACTATAATTCACCCCTCCACTTT
CDR3aa: CASRGGNYNSPLHF

j_gene: TRBJ1-4
v_gene: TRBV5-5
abundance: once
d_gene: -
CDR3nt: TGTGCCAGCAGCTTGGCGATGGAAAAACTGTTTTTT
CDR3aa: CASSLAMEKLFF

j_gene: TRBJ2-3
v_gene: TRBV7-2
abundance: few
d_gene: -
CDR3nt: TGTGCCAGCAGTACTAGCACAGATACGCAGTATTTT
CDR3aa: CASSTSTDTQYF

j_gene: TRBJ1-5
v_gene: TRBV24-1
abundance: -
d_gene: TRBD1
CDR3nt: TGTGCCACCAGTGATTTTCTTGGCCCCGACAGGGAGAATCAGCCCCAGCATTTT
CDR3aa: CATSDFLGPDRENQPQHF

j_gene: TRBJ2-3
v_gene: TRBV10-3
abundance: -
d_gene: TRBD1
CDR3nt: TGTGCCAGCGGAATTGGACAGGGAAGCACAGATACGCAGTATTTT
CDR3aa: CASGIGQGSTDTQYF

j_gene: TRBJ1-2
v_gene: TRBV7-8
abundance: -
d_gene: -
CDR3nt: TGTGCCAGCAGCCCCCCCGAGAGATTCTATGGCTACACCTTC
CDR3aa: CASSPPERFYGYTF

j_gene: TRBJ1-4
v_gene: TRBV19
abundance: -
d_gene: -
CDR3nt: TGTGCCAGTAGTTATGGACCGACGGCAACTAATGAAAAACTGTTTTTT
CDR3aa: CASSYGPTATNEKLFF

j_gene: TRBJ1-2
v_gene: TRBV25-1
abundance: -
d_gene: TRBD1
CDR3nt: TGTGCCAGCAGTGATACTTGGGCAGGGGGTGGCTACACCTTC
CDR3aa: CASSDTWAGGGYTF

j_gene: TRBJ1-2
v_gene: TRBV30
abundance: -
d_gene: -
CDR3nt: TGTGCCTGGAGTGTACAGTCCGGCTACACCTTC
CDR3aa: CAWSVQSGYTF

j_gene: TRBJ2-5
v_gene: TRBV30
abundance: -
d_gene: -
CDR3nt: TGTGCCTGGAACAGGAGAGGAGAGACCCAGTACTTC
CDR3aa: CAWNRRGETQYF

j_gene: TRBJ1-1
v_gene: TRBV2
abundance: -
d_gene: -
CDR3nt: TGTGCCAGCGGGGGACTTTTTGTATTGGACACTGAAGCTTTCTTT
CDR3aa: CASGGLFVLDTEAFF

j_gene: TRBJ1-2
v_gene: TRBV27
abundance: -
d_gene: TRBD1
CDR3nt: TGTGCCAGCAGTTTAACAGGGGGGGAATATGGCTACACCTTC
CDR3aa: CASSLTGGEYGYTF

j_gene: TRBJ2-5
v_gene: TRBV24-1
abundance: -
d_gene: TRBD1
CDR3nt: TGTGCCACCAGTGATACGTACAGGGGGAAAGAGACCCAGTACTTC
CDR3aa: CATSDTYRGKETQYF

j_gene: TRBJ2-2
v_gene: TRBV6-5
abundance: -
d_gene: -
CDR3nt: TGTGCCAGTAGGCCGACAGGGAGGACCGGGGAGCTGTTTTTT
CDR3aa: CASRPTGRTGELFF

j_gene: TRBJ1-1
v_gene: TRBV4-3
abundance: -
d_gene: -
CDR3nt: TGCGCCAGCAGCCAAGATGCGGGGATGAACACTGAAGCTTTCTTT
CDR3aa: CASSQDAGMNTEAFF

j_gene: TRBJ2-3
v_gene: TRBV2
abundance: -
d_gene: TRBD2
CDR3nt: TGTGCCAGCAGTGCAACTAGCGGGGGCACAGATACGCAGTATTTT
CDR3aa: CASSATSGGTDTQYF

j_gene: TRBJ2-5
v_gene: TRBV5-6
abundance: -
d_gene: -
CDR3nt: TGTGCCAGCAGCTCGACTAGCAGGGGCTACCAAGAGACCCAGTACTTC
CDR3aa: CASSSTSRGYQETQYF

j_gene: TRBJ2-3
v_gene: TRBV6-5
abundance: -
d_gene: TRBD2
CDR3nt: TGTGCCAGCAGTTTAGCGGGGACCGGGACAGATACGCAGTATTTT
CDR3aa: CASSLAGTGTDTQYF

j_gene: TRBJ1-5
v_gene: TRBV12-3/TRBV12-4
abundance: -
d_gene: -
CDR3nt: TGTGCCAGCAATGGCAGAGGGGATCAGCCCCAGCATTTT
CDR3aa: CASNGRGDQPQHF

j_gene: TRBJ1-4
v_gene: TRBV27
abundance: -
d_gene: -
CDR3nt: TGTGCCAGCAGTTTGGGGACAACTGGAAAACTGTTTTTT
CDR3aa: CASSLGTTGKLFF